The next 15 T cell receptor beta chains were all read from a single sample in a study of blood T cell repertoires in COVID-19 (dated by TCRdb to about 2020). Library preparation employed the immunoSEQ multiplex PCR assay. TCRdb took over this immuneACCESS table, retaining in-frame rearrangements with V and J assigned. Such tables are incomplete; in checked studies, under half of the missing clones stem from an unresolved V gene, and the remainder is unexplained. The sample table contains about 55,000 clones; only one count was recorded for 88% of them. Together, the top ten hold over 6.5% of the sample. The sample was peripheral blood. These receptors originate from a man in his fifties or sixties with active COVID-19.

This clone was counted once. This rearrangement joins TRBV19 to TRBJ2-1, with 10 bases matching TRBD2. V shed 6 bases and J 0 bases; nucleotides not matched to a gene: 23. From germline, CDR1 is LNHDA and CDR2 SQIVND (reference sequence). The CDR3 runs to 22 residues. CDR3 region: CASRPKNPAGLASISSYNEQFF. DNA of the CDR3: TGTGCCAGTAGGCCCAAAAATCCAGCGGGACTAGCGAGTATAAGCTCCTACAATGAGCAGTTCTTC.

The DNA of the CDR3 is TGTGCCAGTAGTAGGGGAATGAGACAGGGTCGAGAGACCCAGTACTTC. Encoded protein: CASSRGMRQGRETQYF. The V and J genes are TRBV19 and TRBJ2-5, with TRBD1 matching 7 bases. The germline CDR1 and CDR2 sequences are LNHDA and SQIVND (reference sequence). The trim removed 4 bases at V and 4 bases at J, leaving 12 bases unmatched. There are 16 residues in the CDR3.

This chain links TRBV5-1 with TRBJ1-2, with 7 bases that match TRBD1. Germline V lookup: CDR1 SGHRS, CDR2 YFSETQ. The CDR3 is made up of 15 amino acids. V was pared by 1 base and J by 3 bases, with 6 bases of the junction left unmatched. CDR3 residues: CASSLRVRGDYGYTF. The CDR3 coding sequence is TGCGCCAGCAGCTTGAGGGTCAGGGGGGACTATGGCTACACCTTC. Full variable domain (missing parts from reference TRBV5-1 and TRBJ1-2): KAGVTQTPRYLIKTRGQQVTLSCSPISGHRSVSWYQQTPGQGLQFLFEYFSETQRNKGNFPGRFSGRQFSNSRSEMNVSTLELGDSALYLCASSLRVRGDYGYTFGSGTRLTVV.

Only one count was recorded for this clone. The chain joins TRBV6-5 to TRBJ2-1; tentatively, D is TRBD2 (5 bases). Trimming shortened V by 2 bases and J by 4 bases, and 9 bases separated the two germline ends. The CDR3 runs to 14 residues. CDR1 is MNHEY and CDR2 is SVGAGI in the germline V gene. The CDR3 region is CASSYASQYNEQFF. The CDR3 DNA is TGTGCCAGCAGTTACGCTAGCCAGTACAATGAGCAGTTCTTC.

This rearrangement joins TRBV6-2 or TRBV6-3 to TRBJ2-2; TRBD2 matches 7 bases. V shed 4 bases, J shed 5 bases, and the junction held 10 bases outside the gene matches. This CDR3 spans 16 amino acids. Germline lookup yields CDR1 MNHEY and CDR2 SVGEGT. The CDR3 DNA reads TGTGCCAGCAGTTCAGTAGGCGGGAGAGGGACCGGGGAGCTGTTTTTT. Its translation: CASSSVGGRGTGELFF.

In its sample, this clone was seen once. This chain connects TRBV18 to TRBJ2-1, with 12 positions matching TRBD2. The CDR3 consists of 15 residues. The junction had 1 base not matched to a gene; V was cut back by 4 bases and J by 3 bases. CDR1 KGHSH and CDR2 LQKENI come from the germline V gene. For the CDR3, the DNA is TGTGCCAGCTCACAGACTAGCGGGAGCTACAATGAGCAGTTCTTC. Amino acids: CASSQTSGSYNEQFF.

The chain combines TRBV6-5 with TRBJ1-6; 9 bases map to TRBD1. This CDR3 spans 14 amino acids. The V gene end was trimmed by 4 bases and the J gene end by 10 bases; junction bases not matched to a gene: 5. Germline V gene lookup returns CDR1 MNHEY and CDR2 SVGAGI. CDR3 bases: TGTGCCAGCAGTTTACAGGGGGCGAACTCACCCCTCCACTTT. Its translation: CASSLQGANSPLHF.

The J gene is TRBJ2-3, the V gene TRBV10-2, with TRBD2 matching 7 bases. With 3 bases clipped from V and 2 bases from J, the junction kept 5 bases outside the gene matches. Germline V lookup: CDR1 WSHSY, CDR2 SAAADI. The CDR3 spans 15 residues. The CDR3 region is CASSDPAGNTDTQYF. The CDR3 DNA reads TGCGCCAGCAGTGACCCAGCGGGGAACACAGATACGCAGTATTTT.

This sequence joins TRBV28 and TRBJ2-7; 8 nucleotides align to TRBD1. The CDR3 is made up of 15 amino acids. The germline V gene encodes CDR1 MDHEN and CDR2 SYDVKM. The V gene end was trimmed by 8 bases and the J gene end by 0 bases; junction bases not matched to a gene: 9. This chain's CDR3 is CASHMGDRFSYEQYF. CDR3 nucleotide sequence: TGTGCCAGCCATATGGGGGACAGGTTCTCCTACGAGCAGTACTTC.

The chain links TRBV29-1 to TRBJ1-5; 8 positions agree with TRBD1. V lost 6 bases, J lost 5 bases, and 3 bases stayed unmatched. Germline-derived CDR1 and CDR2 are SQVTM and ANQGSEA. This CDR3 has 12 amino acids. CDR3 loop: CSVGQGDQPQHF. In DNA, the CDR3 is TGCAGCGTAGGACAGGGCGATCAGCCCCAGCATTTT. Together with reference TRBV29-1 and TRBJ1-5, the CDR3 gives the full variable domain: SAVISQKPSRDICQRGTSLTIQCQVDSQVTMMFWYRQQPGQSLTLIATANQGSEATYESGFVIDKFPISRPNLTFSTLTVSNMSPEDSSIYLCSVGQGDQPQHFGDGTRLSIL.

The genes are TRBV3-1 (or the pseudogene TRBV3-2) and TRBJ1-4; 8 positions agree with TRBD1. The CDR3 is made up of 14 amino acids. V lost 1 base to trimming and J lost 8 bases; unmatched junction nucleotides: 3. The V gene's germline CDR1 is LGHDT and CDR2 YNNKEL (reference sequence). The CDR3 bases are TGTGCCAGCAGCCAAGTGACAGGGGTGGAAAAACTGTTTTTT. Translation: CASSQVTGVEKLFF.

The V gene is TRBV12-3 or TRBV12-4, the J gene TRBJ2-1, with 7 bases fitting TRBD1. This CDR3 comprises 13 residues. The V segment lost 9 bases and the J segment 3 bases; nucleotides outside the gene matches: 5. DNA for the CDR3: TGTGCCAGTGCAACAGGGGACTACAATGAGCAGTTCTTC. As protein: CASATGDYNEQFF.

This chain connects TRBV19 to TRBJ2-5; 8 bases are a match to TRBD2. The V gene's germline CDR1 is LNHDA and CDR2 SQIVND (reference sequence). The CDR3 length is 16 residues. The ends lost 6 bases at V and 1 base at J; junction bases unmatched: 10. The CDR3 region is CASSPGVGLAQETQYF. DNA of the CDR3: TGTGCCAGTAGCCCCGGGGTAGGACTAGCCCAAGAGACCCAGTACTTC. Supplemented by reference TRBV19 and TRBJ2-5, the full variable domain reads DGGITQSPKYLFRKEGQNVTLSCEQNLNHDAMYWYRQDPGQGLRLIYYSQIVNDFQKGDIAEGYSVSREKKESFPLTVTSAQKNPTAFYLCASSPGVGLAQETQYFGPGTRLLVL.

CDR3 bases: TGTGCCAGCACCACGGACAGGGGGCCTAACACTGAAGCTTTCTTT. This codes for CASTTDRGPNTEAFF. The chain links TRBV18 to TRBJ1-1; TRBD1 agrees at 11 bases. This CDR3 spans 15 amino acids. After removal of 8 bases from V and 2 bases from J, the junction contained 7 bases not matched to a gene. Germline V lookup: CDR1 KGHSH, CDR2 LQKENI.

The rearrangement links TRBV27 to TRBJ1-4; 11 bases match TRBD1. V lost 5 bases to trimming and J lost 9 bases; unmatched junction nucleotides: 8. Germline assignment: CDR1 MNHEY and CDR2 SMNVEV (reference sequence). The CDR3 has 15 amino acids. The CDR3 region is CASSPRTGGPKKLFF. CDR3 in DNA: TGTGCCAGCAGTCCTCGGACAGGGGGCCCGAAAAAACTGTTTTTT.